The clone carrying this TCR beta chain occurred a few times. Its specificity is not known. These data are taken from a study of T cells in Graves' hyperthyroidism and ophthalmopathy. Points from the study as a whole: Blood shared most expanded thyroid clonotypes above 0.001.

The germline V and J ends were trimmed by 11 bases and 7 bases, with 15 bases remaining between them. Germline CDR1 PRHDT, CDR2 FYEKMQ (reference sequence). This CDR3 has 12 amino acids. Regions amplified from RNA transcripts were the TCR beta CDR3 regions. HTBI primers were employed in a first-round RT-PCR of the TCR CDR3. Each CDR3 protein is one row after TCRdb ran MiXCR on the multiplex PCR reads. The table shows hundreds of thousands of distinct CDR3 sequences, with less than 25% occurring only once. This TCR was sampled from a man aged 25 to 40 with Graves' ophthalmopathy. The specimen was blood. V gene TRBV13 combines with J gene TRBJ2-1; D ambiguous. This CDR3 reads CAASSYGNEQFF. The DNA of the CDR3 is TGTGCCGCCAGCAGCTACGGAAATGAGCAGTTCTTC.